The T cell receptor beta chain described here comes from a study of OX40 agonist ivuxolimab in advanced cancers. Study findings and constraints: Within 6 weeks, CD4+ and CD8+ blood T cells expanded clonally at 0.1 to 3.0 mg/kg. Partly responding patients at 0.1-3.0 mg/kg showed some of the smallest clonal expansion.

Clones were read by immunoSEQ multiplex PCR, and TCRdb kept only the in-frame ones, dropping some. The data show 55,000 to 65,000 clones, approximately 90% seen once. V was trimmed by 3 bases and J by 2 bases, leaving 7 bases between them. The CDR3 runs to 13 residues. Germline V gene data show CDR1 as SNHLY and CDR2 as FYNNEI. Systemic immunosuppression or a history of autoimmune disease excluded patients. Of note for this clone: Its target is unknown.

The starting material was CD4+ or CD8+ T cells sorted from blood, obtained in a trial of the OX40 agonist ivuxolimab. The V call is TRBV2, the J call TRBJ1-1, with D uncertain. This receptor was obtained from an adult with an advanced solid tumor such as melanoma, head and neck, liver or kidney cancer. CDR3 nucleotide sequence: TGTGCCAGCAGTGATGTCAGAAACACTGAAGCTTTCTTT. Translation: CASSDVRNTEAFF. Full variable domain (remainder filled in from reference TRBV2 and TRBJ1-1): EPEVTQTPSHQVTQMGQEVILRCVPISNHLYFYWYRQILGQKVEFLVSFYNNEISEKSEIFDDQFSVERPDGSNFTLKIRSTKLEDSAMYFCASSDVRNTEAFFGQGTRLTVV.